A single sample is the source of the 3 T cell receptor beta chains below, sequenced in a study of PD-L1 blockade in urothelial cancer. Assay: immunoSEQ multiplex PCR; the TCRdb copy retains only in-frame clones and omits some. The sample lists fewer than 45,000 clones; around 34% were seen once. The starting material was tumor tissue, obtained before atezolizumab (anti-PD-L1) treatment. The receptor source for this set is a man in his 60s with urothelial cancer.

As DNA, the CDR3 is TGTGCCAGCTCACCATCCCAAGTGAACACTGAAGCTTTCTTT. It yields the protein CASSPSQVNTEAFF. The V call is TRBV18, the J call TRBJ1-1; unclear D gene. Trimming pared 2 bases from V and 0 bases from J, leaving 7 bases between. This CDR3 region has 14 residues. Germline V gives CDR1 KGHSH, CDR2 LQKENI.

The CDR3 DNA is TGTGCCAGCAGTTCCCCCCGGACTAGCGGGGACAATGAGCAGTTCTTC. This codes for CASSSPRTSGDNEQFF. J is TRBJ2-1 and V is TRBV28; 12 bases fit TRBD2. The CDR3 consists of 16 residues. Germline values: CDR1 MDHEN, CDR2 SYDVKM. After removal of 4 bases from V and 5 bases from J, the junction contained 6 bases not matched to a gene.

This clone showed up just a few times. This rearrangement joins TRBV9 to TRBJ2-3; 8 positions match TRBD2. The V and J ends lost 4 bases and 6 bases, in that order; junction bases with no gene match: 7. The CDR3 is 14 amino acids. The germline CDR1 and CDR2 sequences are SGDLS and YYNGEE. This chain's CDR3 is CASSPSGGGDTQYF. CDR3 nucleotide sequence: TGTGCCAGCAGCCCCAGCGGGGGAGGGGATACGCAGTATTTT.